A single sample is the source of the 17 T cell receptor beta chains below, sequenced in a study of shared clonotypes between healthy human individuals. Generated by immunoSEQ multiplex PCR, the TCRdb table keeps only in-frame clones and is missing some. The sample comprises about half a million clones, roughly 80% of which are singletons, and approximately 12% rests with the top ten. The sequenced sample consisted of PBMCs. All receptors come from a woman between 35 and 50 years old in good health. Some clones in this sample may be carry-over from other donors' samples.

A note on this clone: Other DNA sequences in this specimen translate into the identical CDR3. The rearrangement uses TRBV18 and TRBJ2-1; 10 bases line up with TRBD1. This CDR3 has 15 amino acids. Germline assignment: CDR1 KGHSH and CDR2 LQKENI. V shed 3 bases and J 4 bases; nucleotides not matched to a gene: 3. The CDR3, as DNA: TGTGCCAGCTCACCGGACAGGGGGGGATACAATGAGCAGTTCTTC. Protein: CASSPDRGGYNEQFF.

This clone was recorded a few times. The DNA for the CDR3 is TGTGCCAGCAGCTTGGCCGGGGGGGGAAAGTACGAGCAGTACTTC. Residues: CASSLAGGGKYEQYF. The genes are TRBV5-4 and TRBJ2-7, with TRBD2 identical over 8 bases. The CDR3 extends over 15 amino acids. The V gene's germline CDR1 is SGHNT and CDR2 YYREEE (reference sequence). V trimming: 0 bases; J trimming: 4 bases; junction bases outside the gene matches: 6.

V is TRBV11-3 and J is TRBJ2-7, with 14 bases that match TRBD2. Germline-derived CDR1 and CDR2 are SGHNT and YENEEA. The CDR3 is 15 amino acids. The V segment lost 4 bases and the J segment 7 bases; nucleotides outside the gene matches: 6. The CDR3 DNA reads TGTGCCAGCAGCTCGGGACTAGCGGGAGTTCAGGAGCAGTACTTC. It is translated as CASSSGLAGVQEQYF.

V is TRBV7-3 and J is TRBJ2-7; D is ambiguous. V was pared by 7 bases and J by 3 bases, with 16 bases between. Germline assignment: CDR1 SGHTA and CDR2 FQGTGA. The CDR3 is 14 amino acids. The CDR3 loop is CASTSGGKFYEQYF. For the CDR3, the DNA is TGTGCCAGCACCTCCGGCGGTAAATTCTACGAGCAGTACTTC.

The CDR3 nucleotides read TGTGCCAGCAGCCCCCGGACAGGGGAGTACGAGCAGTACTTC. This translates into CASSPRTGEYEQYF. The V and J genes are TRBV7-8 and TRBJ2-7, with TRBD1 identical over 9 bases. Germline CDR1 reads SGHVS; CDR2 reads FQNEAQ. The ends lost 5 bases at V and 4 bases at J; junction bases unmatched: 6. The CDR3 is 14 residues long. The whole variable domain, filled in from reference TRBV7-8 and TRBJ2-7, reads GAGVSQSPRYKVAKRGQDVALRCDPISGHVSLFWYQQALGQGPEFLTYFQNEAQLDKSGLPSDRFFAERPEGSVSTLKIQRTQQEDSAVYLCASSPRTGEYEQYFGPGTRLTVT.

The chain uses TRBV7-9 and TRBJ2-5, with 9 bases matching TRBD1. Matching the DNA end better, TRBJ2-7 makes the J call doubtful. This CDR3 region has 15 residues. The germline CDR1 and CDR2 sequences are SEHNR and FQNEAQ (reference sequence). CDR3 bases: TGTGCCAGCAGCTGGACGCGGGACAGGGTGGGCGAGCAGTACTTC. Translated: CASSWTRDRVGEQYF.

V gene TRBV15 combines with J gene TRBJ2-7; 7 bases line up with TRBD1. The CDR3 loop spans 15 amino acids. Trimming cost V 2 bases and J 4 bases; bases outside gene matches: 8. Germline V gene sequence: CDR1 LNHNV, CDR2 YYDKDF (reference sequence). The CDR3 sequence is CATSRLRTGSYEQYF. In DNA form, the CDR3 reads TGTGCCACCAGCAGACTTCGGACAGGCAGTTACGAGCAGTACTTC.

V gene TRBV7-9 combines with J gene TRBJ1-2, with TRBD1 as a possible D gene (5 bases). With 4 bases removed from V and 4 bases from J, the gap between germline ends came to 16 bases. Germline V gene sequence: CDR1 SEHNR, CDR2 FQNEAQ (reference sequence). The CDR3 runs 15 residues. Here the CDR3 reads CASSSQQEPRYGYTF. CDR3 in DNA: TGTGCCAGCAGCTCACAACAGGAGCCGCGCTATGGCTACACCTTC.

Details on this clone: At the DNA level, this CDR3 is encoded by other sequences in the same sample as well. The chain employs TRBV9 and TRBJ2-7; tentative D call: TRBD1 (6 bases). There are 14 residues in the CDR3. Germline-derived CDR1 and CDR2 are SGDLS and YYNGEE. Trimming removed 0 bases from V and 2 bases from J, with 9 bases in between. In DNA, the CDR3 is TGTGCCAGCAGCGTAGGAGGGGGAACCTACGAGCAGTACTTC. Residues: CASSVGGGTYEQYF. The whole variable domain, filled in from reference TRBV9 and TRBJ2-7, reads DSGVTQTPKHLITATGQRVTLRCSPRSGDLSVYWYQQSLDQGLQFLIQYYNGEERAKGNILERFSAQQFPDLHSELNLSSLELGDSALYFCASSVGGGTYEQYFGPGTRLTVT.

The chain links TRBV15 to TRBJ2-7, with 14 bases fitting TRBD2. The CDR3 is 19 amino acids. Germline assignment: CDR1 LNHNV and CDR2 YYDKDF (reference sequence). J was trimmed by 2 bases and V by 2 bases; bases with no gene match: 11. CDR3 DNA: TGTGCCACCAGCAGAATCGGACTAGCGGGAGGTGTCAGGGCCTACGAGCAGTACTTC. Amino acids: CATSRIGLAGGVRAYEQYF.

The J gene is TRBJ1-4, the V gene TRBV5-1; TRBD1 is a possible D gene (6 bases). Germline assignment: CDR1 SGHRS and CDR2 YFSETQ. This CDR3 region has 17 residues. The V end was cut by 0 bases, the J end by 7 bases, with 19 bases between. The chain's CDR3 is CASSLGEQGGGGEKLFF. The CDR3 nucleotides are TGCGCCAGCAGCTTGGGGGAACAGGGAGGTGGAGGTGAAAAACTGTTTTTT.

The chain has TRBV7-2 and TRBJ2-5; no clear D gene. V lost 4 bases to trimming and J lost 4 bases, with 10 bases between them. This CDR3 has 13 residues. Germline CDR1 SGHTA, CDR2 FQGNSA. The CDR3 DNA reads as TGTGCCAGCAGCTACGGACGTCTAGAGACCCAGTACTTC. This sequence encodes CASSYGRLETQYF.

Comments on this clone: One junction end does not reproduce the germline sequence, and a read error may be involved. Other DNA sequences in this sample translate to the same CDR3. The chain recombines TRBV29-1 with TRBJ1-5, with D perhaps matching TRBD1 (5 bases). From germline, CDR1 is SQVTM and CDR2 ANQGSEA. The CDR3 is 11 residues long. The CDR3 spells CSVGGNQPQHF. CDR3 sequence (DNA): TGCAGCGTTGGGGGCAACCAGCCCCAGCATTTT.

CDR3 in amino acids: CASIPTSGKPSEQYF. DNA of the CDR3: TGTGCCAGCATCCCGACTAGCGGGAAGCCAAGCGAGCAGTACTTC. V is TRBV2 and J is TRBJ2-7, with TRBD2 identical over 11 bases. This CDR3 comprises 15 residues. Germline CDR1 and CDR2: SNHLY and FYNNEI. V shed 7 bases, J shed 6 bases, and the junction held 11 bases outside the gene matches.

As DNA, the CDR3 is TGTGCCAGCAGTTCCTCCGGCCTATTAGATACGCAGTATTTT. Protein: CASSSSGLLDTQYF. V is TRBV28 and J is TRBJ2-3; no reliable D call. V gave up 4 bases and J gave up 5 bases, with 13 bases separating them. This CDR3 has 14 residues. The V gene's germline CDR1 is MDHEN and CDR2 SYDVKM.

V is TRBV5-1 and J is TRBJ2-2; 8 bases map to TRBD1. Germline V gene data show CDR1 as SGHRS and CDR2 as YFSETQ. CDR3 length equals 15 residues. J lost 6 bases, V lost 10 bases, and 14 bases had no gene match. CDR3 sequence: CASSPGDRSAGELFF. The CDR3 nucleotides read TGCGCCTCCTCCCCCGGGGACAGGTCGGCCGGGGAGCTGTTTTTT. Drawing the rest from reference TRBV5-1 and TRBJ2-2, the complete variable domain is KAGVTQTPRYLIKTRGQQVTLSCSPISGHRSVSWYQQTPGQGLQFLFEYFSETQRNKGNFPGRFSGRQFSNSRSEMNVSTLELGDSALYLCASSPGDRSAGELFFGEGSRLTVL.

The chain recombines TRBV6-1 with TRBJ2-5; 7 bases line up with TRBD2. The V gene end was trimmed by 3 bases and the J gene end by 1 base; junction bases not matched to a gene: 8. In germline, CDR1 is MNHNS, CDR2 SASEGT. The CDR3 has 16 residues. CDR3 nucleotides: TGTGCCAGCAGTGAGGGTACTAGCGCCAGCCAAGAGACCCAGTACTTC. It yields the protein CASSEGTSASQETQYF.